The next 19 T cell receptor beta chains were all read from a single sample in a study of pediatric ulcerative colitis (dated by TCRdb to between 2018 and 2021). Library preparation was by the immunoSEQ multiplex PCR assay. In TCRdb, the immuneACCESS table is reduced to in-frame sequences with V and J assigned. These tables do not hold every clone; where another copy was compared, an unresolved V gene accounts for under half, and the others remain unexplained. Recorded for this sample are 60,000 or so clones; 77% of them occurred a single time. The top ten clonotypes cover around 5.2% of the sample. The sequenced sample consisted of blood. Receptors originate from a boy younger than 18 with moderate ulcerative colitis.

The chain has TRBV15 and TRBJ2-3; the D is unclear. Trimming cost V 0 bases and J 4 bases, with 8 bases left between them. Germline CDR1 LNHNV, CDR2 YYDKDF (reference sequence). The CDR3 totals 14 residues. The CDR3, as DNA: TGTGCCACCAGCAGAGAGGTTTCGGCAGATACGCAGTATTTT. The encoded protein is CATSREVSADTQYF.

Here the CDR3 DNA reads TGTGCCAGCAGCCAAGCAGGGACTAGCGGGATTCGGAGCTACGAGCAGTACTTC. Amino acids: CASSQAGTSGIRSYEQYF. This chain links TRBV4-2 with TRBJ2-7; 13 bases line up with TRBD2. With V trimmed by 1 base and J by 3 bases, 9 bases remained unmatched. Germline lookup yields CDR1 LGHNA and CDR2 YNFKEQ. The length of the CDR3 is 18 residues.

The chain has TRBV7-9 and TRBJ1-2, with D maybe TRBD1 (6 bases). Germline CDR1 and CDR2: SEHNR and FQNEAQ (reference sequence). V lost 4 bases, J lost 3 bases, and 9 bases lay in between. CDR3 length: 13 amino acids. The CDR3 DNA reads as TGTGCCAGCAGCTCGCGACAGGACTATGGCTACACCTTC. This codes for CASSSRQDYGYTF.

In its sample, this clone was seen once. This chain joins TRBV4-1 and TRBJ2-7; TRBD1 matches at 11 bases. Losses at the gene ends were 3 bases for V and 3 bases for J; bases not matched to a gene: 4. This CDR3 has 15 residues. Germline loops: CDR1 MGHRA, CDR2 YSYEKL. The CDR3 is CASSHTGTGGYEQYF. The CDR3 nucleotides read TGCGCCAGCAGCCACACCGGGACAGGGGGCTACGAGCAGTACTTC.

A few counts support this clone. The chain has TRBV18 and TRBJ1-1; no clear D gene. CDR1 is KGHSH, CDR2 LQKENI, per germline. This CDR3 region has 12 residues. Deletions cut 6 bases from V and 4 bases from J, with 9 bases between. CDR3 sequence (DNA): TGTGCCAGCTCCCTCCACATCACTGAAGCTTTCTTT. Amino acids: CASSLHITEAFF.

The CDR3 bases are TGTGCCACCAGCAGTGGGGGGGGCAAAAATAACACCTTC. Residues: CATSSGGGKNNTF. V gene TRBV15 combines with J gene TRBJ1-2, with D maybe TRBD1 (6 bases). Trimming removed 3 bases at V and 12 bases at J, with 17 bases between. Germline V gives CDR1 LNHNV, CDR2 YYDKDF (reference sequence). The CDR3 is 13 amino acids.

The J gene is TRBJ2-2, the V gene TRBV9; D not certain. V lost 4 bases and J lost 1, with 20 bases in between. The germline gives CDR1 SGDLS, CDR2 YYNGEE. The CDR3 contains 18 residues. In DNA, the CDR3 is TGTGCCAGCAGCACGGCCCACCACATTCTCCTGAACACCGGGGAGCTGTTTTTT. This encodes CASSTAHHILLNTGELFF.

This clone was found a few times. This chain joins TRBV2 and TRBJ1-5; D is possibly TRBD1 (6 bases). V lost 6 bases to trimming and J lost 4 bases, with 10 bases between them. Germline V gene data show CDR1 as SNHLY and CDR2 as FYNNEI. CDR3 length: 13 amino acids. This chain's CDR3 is CASRGQYNQPQHF. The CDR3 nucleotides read TGTGCCAGCAGAGGACAGTATAATCAGCCCCAGCATTTT.

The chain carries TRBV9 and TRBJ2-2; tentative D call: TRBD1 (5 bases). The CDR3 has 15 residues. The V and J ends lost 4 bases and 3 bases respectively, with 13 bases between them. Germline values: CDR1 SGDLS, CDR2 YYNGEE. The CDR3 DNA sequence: TGTGCCAGCAGCCGACAGTTTTTTGACACCGGGGAGCTGTTTTTT. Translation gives CASSRQFFDTGELFF.

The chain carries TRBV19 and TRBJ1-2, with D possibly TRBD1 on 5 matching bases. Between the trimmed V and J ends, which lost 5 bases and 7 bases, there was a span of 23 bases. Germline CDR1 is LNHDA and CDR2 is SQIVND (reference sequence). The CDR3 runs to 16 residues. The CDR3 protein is CASSSAPRALSGGYTF. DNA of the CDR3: TGTGCCAGTAGTTCGGCGCCCAGGGCCCTATCCGGTGGCTACACCTTC.

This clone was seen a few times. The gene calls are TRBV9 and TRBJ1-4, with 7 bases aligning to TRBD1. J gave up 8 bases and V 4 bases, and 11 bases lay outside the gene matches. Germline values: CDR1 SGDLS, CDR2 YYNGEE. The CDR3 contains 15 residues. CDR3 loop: CASSPGAQGWEKLFF. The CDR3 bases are TGTGCCAGCAGCCCCGGGGCACAGGGGTGGGAAAAACTGTTTTTT.

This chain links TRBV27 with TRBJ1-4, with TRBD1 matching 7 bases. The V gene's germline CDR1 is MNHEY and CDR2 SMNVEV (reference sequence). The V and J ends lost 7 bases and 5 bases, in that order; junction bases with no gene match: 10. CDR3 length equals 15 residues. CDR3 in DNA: TGTGCCAGCACCCCCAGACAGGGTTCCAATGAAAAACTGTTTTTT. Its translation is CASTPRQGSNEKLFF.

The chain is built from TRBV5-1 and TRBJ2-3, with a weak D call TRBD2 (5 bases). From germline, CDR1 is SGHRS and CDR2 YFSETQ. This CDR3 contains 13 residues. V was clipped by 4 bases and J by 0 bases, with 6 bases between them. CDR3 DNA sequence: TGCGCCAGCAGCCGGACTAGCACAGATACGCAGTATTTT. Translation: CASSRTSTDTQYF.

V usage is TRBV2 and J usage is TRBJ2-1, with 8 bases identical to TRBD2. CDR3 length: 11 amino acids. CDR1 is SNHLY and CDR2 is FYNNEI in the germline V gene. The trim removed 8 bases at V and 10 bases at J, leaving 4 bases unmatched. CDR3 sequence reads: CASEVAGEQFF. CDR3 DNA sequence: TGTGCCAGCGAAGTAGCGGGAGAGCAGTTCTTC. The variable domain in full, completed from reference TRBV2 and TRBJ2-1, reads EPEVTQTPSHQVTQMGQEVILRCVPISNHLYFYWYRQILGQKVEFLVSFYNNEISEKSEIFDDQFSVERPDGSNFTLKIRSTKLEDSAMYFCASEVAGEQFFGPGTRLTVL.

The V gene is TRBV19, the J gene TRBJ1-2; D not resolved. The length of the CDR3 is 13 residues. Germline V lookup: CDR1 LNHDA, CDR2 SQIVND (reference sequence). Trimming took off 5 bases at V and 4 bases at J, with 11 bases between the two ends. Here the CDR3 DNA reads TGTGCCAGTAGTCTCCAGCCTGTCTATGGCTACACCTTC. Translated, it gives CASSLQPVYGYTF.

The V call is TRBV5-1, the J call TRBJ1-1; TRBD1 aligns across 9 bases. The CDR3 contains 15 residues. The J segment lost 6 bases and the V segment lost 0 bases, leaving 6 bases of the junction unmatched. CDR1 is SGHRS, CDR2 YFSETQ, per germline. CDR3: CASSLVTGGLSEAFF. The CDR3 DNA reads TGCGCCAGCAGCTTGGTTACAGGGGGCCTCTCTGAAGCTTTCTTT.

The CDR3 nucleotides are TGTGCCAGTTCCCCGGTGGGACTAGCGGGAGGGCCGGACGAGCAGTACTTC. Protein: CASSPVGLAGGPDEQYF. The V call is TRBV19, the J call TRBJ2-7, with TRBD2 matching over 16 bases. With V trimmed by 8 bases and J by 5 bases, 12 bases remained unmatched. The V gene's germline CDR1 is LNHDA and CDR2 SQIVND (reference sequence). This CDR3 spans 17 amino acids.

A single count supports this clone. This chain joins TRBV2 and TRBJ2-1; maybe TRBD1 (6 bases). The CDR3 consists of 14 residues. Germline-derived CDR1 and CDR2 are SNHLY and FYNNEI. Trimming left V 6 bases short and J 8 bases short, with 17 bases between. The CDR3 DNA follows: TGTGCCAGCAGGGTGGACAGCCCGAGGGATGAGCAGTTCTTC. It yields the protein CASRVDSPRDEQFF. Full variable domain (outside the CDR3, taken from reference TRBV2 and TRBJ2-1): EPEVTQTPSHQVTQMGQEVILRCVPISNHLYFYWYRQILGQKVEFLVSFYNNEISEKSEIFDDQFSVERPDGSNFTLKIRSTKLEDSAMYFCASRVDSPRDEQFFGPGTRLTVL.

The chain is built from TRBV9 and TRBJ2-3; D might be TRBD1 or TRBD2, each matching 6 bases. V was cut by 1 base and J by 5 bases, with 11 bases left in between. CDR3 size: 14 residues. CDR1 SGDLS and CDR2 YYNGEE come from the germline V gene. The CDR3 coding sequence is TGTGCCAGCAGCGTAAGGGGGGCCGGAGATACGCAGTATTTT. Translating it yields CASSVRGAGDTQYF. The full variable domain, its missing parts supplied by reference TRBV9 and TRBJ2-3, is DSGVTQTPKHLITATGQRVTLRCSPRSGDLSVYWYQQSLDQGLQFLIQYYNGEERAKGNILERFSAQQFPDLHSELNLSSLELGDSALYFCASSVRGAGDTQYFGPGTRLTVL.